This T cell receptor beta chain emerged from a study of blood T cell repertoires in COVID-19. About the research overall: Researchers got acute and convalescent COVID-19 samples from the United States, Italy and Spain. In each case, the material was cDNA or gDNA derived from T cells, B-cell-depleted T cells, or PBMCs.

Under the authors' procedure: Estimation of nucleated cell counts was performed using reference gene primer amplification. Sequencing used immunoSEQ multiplex PCR; TCRdb keeps in-frame clones, though not all of them. V, J and clone size are those of that table, while D and trimming were read from the DNA. The sample records about 300,000 clones, about nine tenths being singletons. Germline V CDR1 and CDR2: MDHEN, SYDVKM. This CDR3 region has 15 residues. Between the trimmed V and J ends, which lost 6 bases and 0 bases, there was a span of 12 bases. This chain connects TRBV28 to TRBJ1-3; D may be TRBD1 (6 bases). This sequence was found in a young man with active or convalescent COVID-19. Sequences were obtained from peripheral blood. The CDR3 bases are TGTGCCAGCAGGCCAACAGGGTACTCTGGAAACACCATATATTTT. It encodes CASRPTGYSGNTIYF.